Listed below are T cell receptor beta chains from one sample, sequenced in a study of cytomegalovirus exposure and HLA in healthy donors. Using immunoSEQ multiplex PCR, the repertoire was profiled, and TCRdb retains in-frame clones only, with some absent. The sample has about 190,000 clones; around four fifths are singletons. Sequencing input: PBMCs. The source of these receptors is a man aged 40-49 years in good health and CMV-seropositive. The CDR3 runs from the conserved cysteine through the conserved F or W. D genes are given only for firm matches. Clone size is given for some rows only: seen once, a few or many times, or a class if the clone is expanded.

CDR3 DNA: TGTGCCAGCAGCTCGCGACTAGCGGGACCCTACGAGCAGTACTTC
CDR3 protein: CASSSRLAGPYEQYF
D gene: TRBD2
V gene: TRBV11-2
J gene: TRBJ2-7
clone size: NA

CDR3 DNA: TGTGCCAGCAGCCCCTCGCTAGCGGTCTCCTACAATGAGCAGTTCTTC
CDR3 protein: CASSPSLAVSYNEQFF
D gene: TRBD2
V gene: TRBV27
J gene: TRBJ2-1
clone size: NA

CDR3 DNA: TGTGCCAGCTCACCGGACAGGGTCAGGGGCTACACCTTC
CDR3 protein: CASSPDRVRGYTF
D gene: TRBD1
V gene: TRBV18
J gene: TRBJ1-2
clone size: NA

CDR3 DNA: TGTGCCACTACCTGGGGGGTACGCACTGAAGCTTTCTTT
CDR3 protein: CATTWGVRTEAFF
D gene: NA
V gene: TRBV19
J gene: TRBJ1-1
clone size: medium-sized

CDR3 DNA: TGTGCCAGCAGCGCTAATCTGACAGGGGGCTTTATCACAGATACGCAGTATTTT
CDR3 protein: CASSANLTGGFITDTQYF
D gene: TRBD1
V gene: TRBV7-9
J gene: TRBJ2-3
clone size: NA

CDR3 DNA: TGTGCCAGCAGTTTAAGGGGGACAGGGGGCTACAAGGACTTC
CDR3 protein: CASSLRGTGGYKDF
D gene: TRBD1
V gene: TRBV27
J gene: TRBJ2-7
clone size: NA

CDR3 DNA: TGTGCCAGCGGGCAGGGACTTCCGGGCACTGAAGCTTTCTTT
CDR3 protein: CASGQGLPGTEAFF
D gene: NA
V gene: TRBV7-9
J gene: TRBJ1-1
clone size: few

CDR3 DNA: TGTGCCAGCAGCTTAGATCGTGCGGGCCGGGGCACTGAAGCTTTCTTT
CDR3 protein: CASSLDRAGRGTEAFF
D gene: NA
V gene: TRBV7-6
J gene: TRBJ1-1
clone size: NA

CDR3 DNA: TGTGCCAGCAGTTTAGGAGGGTGGCCTAATGAAAAACTGTTTTTT
CDR3 protein: CASSLGGWPNEKLFF
D gene: NA
V gene: TRBV27
J gene: TRBJ1-4
clone size: NA

CDR3 DNA: TGTGCCAGCAGCTTAACAGGGGTGAACTACGAGCAGTACTTC
CDR3 protein: CASSLTGVNYEQYF
D gene: TRBD1
V gene: TRBV7-9
J gene: TRBJ2-7
clone size: NA

CDR3 DNA: TGTGCCTGGAGAAGCGGGTTGCAAAGCACTGAAGCTTTCTTT
CDR3 protein: CAWRSGLQSTEAFF
D gene: NA
V gene: TRBV30
J gene: TRBJ1-1
clone size: once

CDR3 DNA: TGCGCCAGCAGCTTTGGAGGGGTCTCTAGCACAGATACGCAGTATTTT
CDR3 protein: CASSFGGVSSTDTQYF
D gene: NA
V gene: TRBV5-1
J gene: TRBJ2-3
clone size: NA

CDR3 DNA: TGTGCTAGCAGCCCCCCCGGAGGTCGATACAATGAGCAGTTCTTC
CDR3 protein: CASSPPGGRYNEQFF
D gene: NA
V gene: TRBV7-7
J gene: TRBJ2-1
clone size: NA

CDR3 DNA: TGTGCCAGCAGCGGACCAGGGGTCTACGAGCAGTACTTC
CDR3 protein: CASSGPGVYEQYF
D gene: NA
V gene: TRBV9
J gene: TRBJ2-7
clone size: NA

CDR3 DNA: TGCAGTGCTTCTGTTTCCTATGGCTACACCTTC
CDR3 protein: CSASVSYGYTF
D gene: NA
V gene: TRBV20-1
J gene: TRBJ1-2
clone size: NA

CDR3 DNA: TGTGCCAGCAGGGGATGGGACAGAGGGTATGGCTACACCTTC
CDR3 protein: CASRGWDRGYGYTF
D gene: TRBD1
V gene: TRBV27
J gene: TRBJ1-2
clone size: NA

CDR3 DNA: TGTTCCAGCAGCTCGGTAGCGGGAGTCGAGCATACGCAGTATTTT
CDR3 protein: CSSSSVAGVEHTQYF
D gene: TRBD2
V gene: TRBV7-9
J gene: TRBJ2-3
clone size: once

CDR3 DNA: TGTGCCACCAAATCGTGGGTCAGCGGGAGTAGGGACATTCAGTACTTC
CDR3 protein: CATKSWVSGSRDIQYF
D gene: TRBD2
V gene: TRBV28
J gene: TRBJ2-4
clone size: NA

CDR3 DNA: TGTGCCAGCTCACTCCGGACTAGCGGGAGCTCCTACAATGAGCAGTTCTTC
CDR3 protein: CASSLRTSGSSYNEQFF
D gene: TRBD2
V gene: TRBV18
J gene: TRBJ2-1
clone size: NA

CDR3 DNA: TGTGCCAGCAGTTACCTGACAGGGTTGAACACTGAAGCTTTCTTT
CDR3 protein: CASSYLTGLNTEAFF
D gene: TRBD1
V gene: TRBV6-6
J gene: TRBJ1-1
clone size: NA

CDR3 DNA: TGTGCCAGCAGTTACTCCGACACGGGGGGCTATGGCTACACCTTC
CDR3 protein: CASSYSDTGGYGYTF
D gene: NA
V gene: TRBV6-6
J gene: TRBJ1-2
clone size: once

CDR3 DNA: TGTGCCAGCACCGCAGGAAACTATGGCTACACCTTC
CDR3 protein: CASTAGNYGYTF
D gene: NA
V gene: TRBV9
J gene: TRBJ1-2
clone size: NA

CDR3 DNA: TGTGCCAGCAGCTTGGTACCCAGGGGGAGGACTGAAGCTTTCTTT
CDR3 protein: CASSLVPRGRTEAFF
D gene: TRBD1
V gene: TRBV5-6
J gene: TRBJ1-1
clone size: NA

CDR3 DNA: TGTGCCAGCAGCCGCCGCGGTCAGCCCCAGCATTTT
CDR3 protein: CASSRRGQPQHF
D gene: NA
V gene: TRBV7-8
J gene: TRBJ1-5
clone size: NA

CDR3 DNA: TGTGCCAGCAGCTTCGGGGGAGGGCCCCAGCAGTACTTC
CDR3 protein: CASSFGGGPQQYF
D gene: TRBD2
V gene: TRBV5-4
J gene: TRBJ2-7
clone size: NA

CDR3 DNA: TGTGCCAGCAGCTTGACTAGCGGAACCTACGAGCAGTACTTC
CDR3 protein: CASSLTSGTYEQYF
D gene: TRBD2
V gene: TRBV11-2
J gene: TRBJ2-7
clone size: NA

CDR3 DNA: TGTGCCAGCAGTTCTTCAGGGCGCCCTAGCTACGAGCAGTACTTC
CDR3 protein: CASSSSGRPSYEQYF
D gene: NA
V gene: TRBV28
J gene: TRBJ2-7
clone size: NA

CDR3 DNA: TGTGCCAGCAGCGTAGGGGGCCCGCTGGAGACCCAGTACTTC
CDR3 protein: CASSVGGPLETQYF
D gene: NA
V gene: TRBV9
J gene: TRBJ2-5
clone size: NA

CDR3 DNA: TGTGCCAGCGGAACTATCGGCACGACCCAGTACTTC
CDR3 protein: CASGTIGTTQYF
D gene: NA
V gene: TRBV27
J gene: TRBJ2-5
clone size: NA

CDR3 DNA: TGTGCCAGCAGCGAGAACACAGGGGTGGATGAGCAGTTCTTC
CDR3 protein: CASSENTGVDEQFF
D gene: TRBD1
V gene: TRBV9
J gene: TRBJ2-1
clone size: NA

CDR3 DNA: TGTGCCAGTAGTATAGGAGAGGGGGCACAAGCTTTCTTT
CDR3 protein: CASSIGEGAQAFF
D gene: TRBD1
V gene: TRBV19
J gene: TRBJ1-1
clone size: NA

CDR3 DNA: TGTGCCAGCAGCGTCGCCAGGGGAAACACTGAAGCTTTCTTT
CDR3 protein: CASSVARGNTEAFF
D gene: NA
V gene: TRBV9
J gene: TRBJ1-1
clone size: few

CDR3 DNA: TGTGCCAGCAGCAAAAGACCAGAGGGCAATGAGCAGTTCTTC
CDR3 protein: CASSKRPEGNEQFF
D gene: NA
V gene: TRBV5-6
J gene: TRBJ2-1
clone size: NA

CDR3 DNA: TGTGCCAGCAGCCACGGGACTGTGAATAATCAGCCCCAGCATTTT
CDR3 protein: CASSHGTVNNQPQHF
D gene: NA
V gene: TRBV6-5
J gene: TRBJ1-5
clone size: NA

CDR3 DNA: TGTGCCACCAGCCCCCCGGGACAGTACTACGAGCAGTACTTC
CDR3 protein: CATSPPGQYYEQYF
D gene: TRBD1
V gene: TRBV15
J gene: TRBJ2-7
clone size: NA

CDR3 DNA: TGTGCCACCTCCCACGAGACCGGGGAGCTGTTTTTT
CDR3 protein: CATSHETGELFF
D gene: NA
V gene: TRBV15
J gene: TRBJ2-2
clone size: once

CDR3 DNA: TGTGCCAGCAGTGAAGCAGCGGGAGACACCGGGGAGCTGTTTTTT
CDR3 protein: CASSEAAGDTGELFF
D gene: TRBD2
V gene: TRBV6-1
J gene: TRBJ2-2
clone size: NA

CDR3 DNA: TGTGCCAGTATGTCGGGGGGCGCGGGTCAGCCCCAGCATTTT
CDR3 protein: CASMSGGAGQPQHF
D gene: NA
V gene: TRBV19
J gene: TRBJ1-5
clone size: NA

CDR3 DNA: TGTGCCATCAGTGATAGGGGGCGCGGAAACACCATATATTTT
CDR3 protein: CAISDRGRGNTIYF
D gene: TRBD1
V gene: TRBV10-3
J gene: TRBJ1-3
clone size: NA

CDR3 DNA: TGTGCCAGCAGAAGGACAGTGGGGCGGGAGACCCAGTACTTC
CDR3 protein: CASRRTVGRETQYF
D gene: NA
V gene: TRBV6-1
J gene: TRBJ2-5
clone size: NA

CDR3 DNA: TGTGCCAGCTCACCCTTCGACAGGGCGAGTAATGAAAAACTGTTTTTT
CDR3 protein: CASSPFDRASNEKLFF
D gene: TRBD1
V gene: TRBV18
J gene: TRBJ1-4
clone size: few

CDR3 DNA: TGCGCCAGCAGACTTGGGACAGGGACCACTGAAGCTTTCTTT
CDR3 protein: CASRLGTGTTEAFF
D gene: TRBD1
V gene: TRBV5-1
J gene: TRBJ1-1
clone size: once

CDR3 DNA: TGTGCCAGCAGGCCGCCGGACAAAGACTACGAGCAGTACTTC
CDR3 protein: CASRPPDKDYEQYF
D gene: NA
V gene: TRBV6-1
J gene: TRBJ2-7
clone size: NA

CDR3 DNA: TGTGCCAGCCGCTCGAACCCCGGACAGGGGGCCTACAATGAGCAGTTCTTC
CDR3 protein: CASRSNPGQGAYNEQFF
D gene: TRBD1
V gene: TRBV19
J gene: TRBJ2-1
clone size: NA

CDR3 DNA: TGCGCCAGCAGTGAGACACAGAACGCTGAAGCTTTCTTT
CDR3 protein: CASSETQNAEAFF
D gene: NA
V gene: TRBV10-2
J gene: TRBJ1-1
clone size: NA

CDR3 DNA: TGCGCCAGCAGCCAGACTCGAGACTCCTACAATGAGCAGTTCTTC
CDR3 protein: CASSQTRDSYNEQFF
D gene: NA
V gene: TRBV4-1
J gene: TRBJ2-1
clone size: NA

CDR3 DNA: TGTGCCTGGACTGTAGGAGGGTACAATGAGCAGTTCTTC
CDR3 protein: CAWTVGGYNEQFF
D gene: NA
V gene: TRBV30
J gene: TRBJ2-1
clone size: once

CDR3 DNA: TGTGCCAGCAGCTCCTGGGGAGTGAACACTGAAGCTTTCTTT
CDR3 protein: CASSSWGVNTEAFF
D gene: NA
V gene: TRBV7-2
J gene: TRBJ1-1
clone size: NA

CDR3 DNA: TGCGCCAGCAGCCCGAGGACAGGGGCAAACACTGAAGCTTTCTTT
CDR3 protein: CASSPRTGANTEAFF
D gene: TRBD1
V gene: TRBV5-1
J gene: TRBJ1-1
clone size: NA

CDR3 DNA: TGTGCCAGCAGCTGGGACAGAACAGATACGCAGTATTTT
CDR3 protein: CASSWDRTDTQYF
D gene: TRBD1
V gene: TRBV6-6
J gene: TRBJ2-3
clone size: NA

CDR3 DNA: TGTGCCAGCAGTTTAGGGAGAGGCTCCTACGAGCAGTACTTC
CDR3 protein: CASSLGRGSYEQYF
D gene: NA
V gene: TRBV27
J gene: TRBJ2-7
clone size: NA

CDR3 DNA: TGTGCCAGCAGCTTAGGCCTAGCGGGAGCAGATACGCAGTATTTT
CDR3 protein: CASSLGLAGADTQYF
D gene: TRBD2
V gene: TRBV13
J gene: TRBJ2-3
clone size: NA

CDR3 DNA: TGCAGCGTTTTGACTAGTTCAAGCTCCTACAATGAGCAGTTCTTC
CDR3 protein: CSVLTSSSSYNEQFF
D gene: NA
V gene: TRBV29-1
J gene: TRBJ2-1
clone size: NA

CDR3 DNA: TGTGCCAGCAGCGAGGGACAGGGGTCTGAAGCTTTCTTT
CDR3 protein: CASSEGQGSEAFF
D gene: TRBD1
V gene: TRBV7-6
J gene: TRBJ1-1
clone size: NA

CDR3 DNA: TGTGCCAGCAGCTTAGGGGGAGGCAATCAGCCCCAGCATTTT
CDR3 protein: CASSLGGGNQPQHF
D gene: NA
V gene: TRBV13
J gene: TRBJ1-5
clone size: NA

CDR3 DNA: TGTGCCAGCAGTACGGGGGCGGGAGGGGCCCTTTTAGCCAAAAACATTCAGTACTTC
CDR3 protein: CASSTGAGGALLAKNIQYF
D gene: TRBD2
V gene: TRBV6-4
J gene: TRBJ2-4
clone size: NA

CDR3 DNA: TGTGCCAGCAGCTTGGTTGTAGCGGGGGACTACAATGAGCAGTTCTTC
CDR3 protein: CASSLVVAGDYNEQFF
D gene: TRBD2
V gene: TRBV11-3
J gene: TRBJ2-1
clone size: NA

CDR3 DNA: TGTGCCAGCAGCTTTACTAGCGGGCCTTACAATGAGCAGTTCTTC
CDR3 protein: CASSFTSGPYNEQFF
D gene: TRBD2
V gene: TRBV7-8
J gene: TRBJ2-1
clone size: NA